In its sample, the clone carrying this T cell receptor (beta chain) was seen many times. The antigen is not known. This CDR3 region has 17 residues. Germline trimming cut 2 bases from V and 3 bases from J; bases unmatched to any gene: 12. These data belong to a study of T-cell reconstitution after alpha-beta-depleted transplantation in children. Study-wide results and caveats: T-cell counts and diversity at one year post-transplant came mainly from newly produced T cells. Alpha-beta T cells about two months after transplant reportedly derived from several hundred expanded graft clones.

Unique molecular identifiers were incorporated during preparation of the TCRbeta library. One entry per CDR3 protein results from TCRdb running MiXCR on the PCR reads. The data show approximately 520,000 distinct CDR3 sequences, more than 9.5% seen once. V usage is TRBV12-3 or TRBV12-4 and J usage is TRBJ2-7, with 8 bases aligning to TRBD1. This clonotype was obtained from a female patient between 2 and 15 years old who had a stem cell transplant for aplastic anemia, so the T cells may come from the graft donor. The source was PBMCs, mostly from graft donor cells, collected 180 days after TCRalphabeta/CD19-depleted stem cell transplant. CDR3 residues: CASSLLGRQGTNYEQYF. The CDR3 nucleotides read TGTGCCAGCAGTTTATTGGGACGACAGGGGACAAACTACGAGCAGTACTTC.